The rows below give T cell receptor beta chains drawn from one sample of a study of T cell responses to AZD1222 COVID-19 vaccine. Data came from immunoSEQ multiplex PCR; TCRdb stores just in-frame clones and leaves some out. This table holds fewer than 180,000 clones, roughly 94% found once. Sequences were derived from peripheral blood, sampled on day 0 of AZD1222 vaccination. The source is an adult in good health. Each CDR3 is given with its conserved first and last residue. Each record gives: V gene, clone size, J gene, D gene, CDR3 protein, CDR3 DNA. The D gene is left open where the match is weak. Clone size is given for some rows only: seen once, a few or many times, or a class if the clone is expanded.

TRBV10-3	-	TRBJ2-5	-	CAISDTQVPQETQYF	TGTGCCATCAGTGACACCCAGGTCCCCCAAGAGACCCAGTACTTC
TRBV10-3	-	TRBJ1-1	-	CAISEGRQIVRAFF	TGTGCCATCAGTGAAGGTAGGCAGATAGTAAGGGCTTTCTTT
TRBV25-1	-	TRBJ1-5	-	CASTLLPRWSNQPQHF	TGTGCCAGCACCCTACTACCCCGATGGAGCAATCAGCCCCAGCATTTT
TRBV6-4	medium-sized	TRBJ2-2	-	CASSDSEVPGELFF	TGTGCCAGCAGTGACTCGGAGGTCCCCGGGGAGCTGTTTTTT
TRBV6-2/TRBV6-3	-	TRBJ1-5	-	CASSYGDGYQPQHF	TGTGCCAGCAGTTACGGCGACGGGTATCAGCCCCAGCATTTT
TRBV19	-	TRBJ2-1	TRBD2	CASSILAGGPSYNEQFF	TGTGCCAGTAGTATCCTAGCGGGAGGGCCCTCCTACAATGAGCAGTTCTTC
TRBV6-2/TRBV6-3	-	TRBJ2-1	-	CASSYSTQSYNEQFF	TGTGCCAGCAGTTACTCTACCCAATCCTACAATGAGCAGTTCTTC
TRBV7-9	-	TRBJ2-6	-	CASSFRGDRYSGANVLTF	TGTGCCAGCAGTTTCAGGGGGGACAGATACTCTGGGGCCAACGTCCTGACTTTC
TRBV5-1	-	TRBJ1-2	-	CASSASFRENYGYTF	TGCGCCAGCAGCGCCAGTTTCAGGGAAAACTATGGCTACACCTTC
TRBV10-3	-	TRBJ2-2	TRBD2	CAITGTSGGHGGELFF	TGTGCCATCACCGGGACTAGCGGGGGGCATGGCGGGGAGCTGTTTTTT
TRBV10-3	-	TRBJ1-1	-	CAISAVVNTEAFF	TGTGCCATCAGTGCCGTGGTGAACACTGAAGCTTTCTTT
TRBV4-1	-	TRBJ1-6	-	CASSPVQITGLRSYNSPLHF	TGCGCCAGCAGTCCAGTGCAAATAACAGGTTTACGCTCCTATAATTCACCCCTCCACTTT
TRBV29-1	-	TRBJ2-2	-	CSVQEGELFF	TGCAGCGTTCAAGAGGGGGAGCTGTTTTTT
TRBV9	-	TRBJ1-1	TRBD1	CASSPTTGTEAFF	TGTGCCAGCAGCCCAACGACAGGGACTGAAGCTTTCTTT
TRBV19	-	TRBJ1-4	-	CASSRAGARLEKLFF	TGTGCCAGTAGTAGAGCGGGGGCGCGCCTTGAAAAACTGTTTTTT
TRBV4-1	-	TRBJ1-1	-	CASTQAGNTEAFF	TGCGCCAGCACCCAGGCAGGGAACACTGAAGCTTTCTTT